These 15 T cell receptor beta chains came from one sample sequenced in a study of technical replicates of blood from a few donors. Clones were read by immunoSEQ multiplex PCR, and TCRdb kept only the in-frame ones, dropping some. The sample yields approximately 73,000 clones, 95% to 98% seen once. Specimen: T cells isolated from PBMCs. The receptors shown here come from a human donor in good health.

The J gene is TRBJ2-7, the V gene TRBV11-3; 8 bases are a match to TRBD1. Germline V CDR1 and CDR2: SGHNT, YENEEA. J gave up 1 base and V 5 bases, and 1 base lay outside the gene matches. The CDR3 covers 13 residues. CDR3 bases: TGTGCCAGCAGCCGACAGGGGTCCTACGAGCAGTACTTC. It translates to CASSRQGSYEQYF.

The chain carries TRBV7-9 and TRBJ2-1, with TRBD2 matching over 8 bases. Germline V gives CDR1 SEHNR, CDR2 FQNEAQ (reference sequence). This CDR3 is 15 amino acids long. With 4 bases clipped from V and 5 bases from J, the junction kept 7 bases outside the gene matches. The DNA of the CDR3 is TGTGCCAGCAGCTCTGGTACTAGCGGCCACAATGAGCAGTTCTTC. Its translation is CASSSGTSGHNEQFF.

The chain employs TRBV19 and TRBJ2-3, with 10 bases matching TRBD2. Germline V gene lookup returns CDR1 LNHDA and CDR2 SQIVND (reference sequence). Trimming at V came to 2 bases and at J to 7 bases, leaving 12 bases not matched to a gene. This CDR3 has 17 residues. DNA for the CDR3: TGTGCCAGTAGTATAAGTACGCTAGCGGGAGCTCTTTATACGCAGTATTTT. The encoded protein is CASSISTLAGALYTQYF.

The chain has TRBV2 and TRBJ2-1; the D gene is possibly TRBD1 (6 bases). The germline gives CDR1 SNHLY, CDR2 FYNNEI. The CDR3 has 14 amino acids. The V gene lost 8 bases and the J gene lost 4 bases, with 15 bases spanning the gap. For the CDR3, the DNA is TGTGCCAGCCAACTACAGGGCCCTTACAATGAGCAGTTCTTC. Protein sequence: CASQLQGPYNEQFF.

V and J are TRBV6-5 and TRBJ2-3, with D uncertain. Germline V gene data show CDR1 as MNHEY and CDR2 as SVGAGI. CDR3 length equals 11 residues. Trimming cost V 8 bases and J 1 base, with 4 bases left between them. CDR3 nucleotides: TGTGCCAGCGAGGGCACAGATACGCAGTATTTT. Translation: CASEGTDTQYF.

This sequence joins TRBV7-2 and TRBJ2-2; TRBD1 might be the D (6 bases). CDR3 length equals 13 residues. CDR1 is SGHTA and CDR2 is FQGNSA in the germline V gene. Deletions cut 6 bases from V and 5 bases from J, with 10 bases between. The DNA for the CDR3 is TGTGCCAGCAGGAAACAGGGAACCGGGGAGCTGTTTTTT. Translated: CASRKQGTGELFF.

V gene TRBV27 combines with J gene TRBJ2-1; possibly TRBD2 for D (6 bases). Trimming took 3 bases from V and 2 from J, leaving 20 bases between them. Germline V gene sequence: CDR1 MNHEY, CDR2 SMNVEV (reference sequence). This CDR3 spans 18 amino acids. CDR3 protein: CASSFKVLARGTYNEQFF. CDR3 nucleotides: TGTGCCAGCAGTTTTAAGGTACTAGCCCGGGGCACCTACAATGAGCAGTTCTTC.

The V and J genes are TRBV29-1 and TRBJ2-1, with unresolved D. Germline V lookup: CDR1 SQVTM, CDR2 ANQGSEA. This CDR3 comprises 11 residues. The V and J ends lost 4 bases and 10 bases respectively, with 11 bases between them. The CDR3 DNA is TGCAGCGTTGTATCGGGTGGCGAGCAGTTCTTC. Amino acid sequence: CSVVSGGEQFF.

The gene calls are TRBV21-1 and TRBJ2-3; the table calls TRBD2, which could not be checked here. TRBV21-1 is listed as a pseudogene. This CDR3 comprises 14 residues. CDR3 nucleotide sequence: TGTGCCAGCGGCGGAGGAGGTTACACAGATACGCAGTATTTT. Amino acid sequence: CASGGGGYTDTQYF.

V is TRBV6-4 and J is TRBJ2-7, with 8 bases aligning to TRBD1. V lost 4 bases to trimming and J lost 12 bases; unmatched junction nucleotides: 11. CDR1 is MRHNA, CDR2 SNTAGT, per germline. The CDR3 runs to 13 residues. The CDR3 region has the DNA TGTGCCAGCAGTGTTCGGGTGGGACAGGAGTTGTACTTC. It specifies CASSVRVGQELYF.

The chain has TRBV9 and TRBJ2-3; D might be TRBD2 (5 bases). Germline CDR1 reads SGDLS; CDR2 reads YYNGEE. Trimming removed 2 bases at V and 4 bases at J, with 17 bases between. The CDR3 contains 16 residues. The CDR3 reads CASSVSAGRPPDTQYF. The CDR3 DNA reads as TGTGCCAGCAGCGTTTCTGCGGGTCGCCCTCCAGATACGCAGTATTTT.

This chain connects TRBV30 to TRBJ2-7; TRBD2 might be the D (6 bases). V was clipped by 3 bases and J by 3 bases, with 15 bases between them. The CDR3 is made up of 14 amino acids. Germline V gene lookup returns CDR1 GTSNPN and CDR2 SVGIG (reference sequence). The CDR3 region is CAWSPGGKVYEQYF. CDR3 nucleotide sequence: TGTGCCTGGAGCCCTGGGGGGAAGGTCTACGAGCAGTACTTC.

CDR3 DNA sequence: TGCAGCGTTGAAGTGGAGGACAGCTCCTACGAGCAGTACTTC. Its translation is CSVEVEDSSYEQYF. V and J are TRBV29-1 and TRBJ2-5, with D possibly being TRBD1 (6 bases). The J call is in doubt because the DNA end fits TRBJ2-7 better. Germline V gene lookup returns CDR1 SQVTM and CDR2 ANQGSEA. The CDR3 runs 14 residues.

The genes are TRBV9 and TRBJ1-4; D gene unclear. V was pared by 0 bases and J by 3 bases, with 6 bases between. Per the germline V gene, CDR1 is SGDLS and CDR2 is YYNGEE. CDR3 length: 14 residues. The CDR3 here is CASSVGAANEKLFF. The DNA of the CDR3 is TGTGCCAGCAGCGTAGGTGCAGCTAATGAAAAACTGTTTTTT.

The CDR3 DNA sequence: TGTGCCAGTCACAGGGGGCAGAACACTGAAGCTTTCTTT. Its translation is CASHRGQNTEAFF. This rearrangement joins TRBV6-5 to TRBJ1-1, with 9 bases that match TRBD1. Germline CDR1 MNHEY, CDR2 SVGAGI. V shed 9 bases and J 1 base; nucleotides not matched to a gene: 3. This CDR3 is 13 amino acids long.